Below are 26 T cell receptor beta chains sequenced from a single sample in a study of OX40 agonist ivuxolimab in advanced cancers. Clones were sequenced by immunoSEQ multiplex PCR, and TCRdb holds only the in-frame ones, with some missing. The sample yields approximately 75,000 clones, about nine tenths seen once. Sequenced material: CD4+ or CD8+ T cells sorted from blood, taken in a trial of the OX40 agonist ivuxolimab. All receptors come from an adult with an advanced solid tumor such as melanoma, head and neck, liver or kidney cancer.

This chain uses TRBV7-2 with TRBJ1-6; D remains ambiguous. Per the germline V gene, CDR1 is SGHTA and CDR2 is FQGNSA. The CDR3 runs to 13 residues. V was shortened by 5 bases and J by 11 bases, with 13 bases between the two germline ends. CDR3 sequence: CASSSGIPPPLHF. The CDR3 region has the DNA TGTGCCAGCAGCAGTGGAATTCCACCACCCCTCCACTTT. Looking up the rest from reference TRBV7-2 and TRBJ1-6 gives the full variable domain: GAGVSQSPSNKVTEKGKDVELRCDPISGHTALYWYRQSLGQGLEFLIYFQGNSAPDKSGLPSDRFSAERTGGSVSTLTIQRTQQEDSAVYLCASSSGIPPPLHFGNGTRLTVT.

The V and J genes are TRBV2 and TRBJ2-7; no reliable D call. The germline V gene has CDR1 SNHLY and CDR2 FYNNEI. The CDR3 loop spans 13 amino acids. Trimming took 10 bases from V and 4 from J, leaving 17 bases between them. The CDR3 here is CATETLIRYEQYF. The CDR3 bases are TGTGCCACGGAGACACTTATCCGTTACGAGCAGTACTTC.

This chain links TRBV7-3 with TRBJ2-1; no definite D call. In germline, CDR1 is SGHTA, CDR2 FQGTGA. The V end was cut by 8 bases, the J end by 10 bases, with 15 bases between. CDR3 size: 12 residues. Here the CDR3 DNA reads TGTGCCAGCCTCAAACCCACATACGAGCAGTTCTTC. Translating gives CASLKPTYEQFF.

V gene TRBV5-8 combines with J gene TRBJ1-6, with D uncertain. Trimming stripped 2 bases from V and 7 bases from J, with 4 bases between. Germline V lookup: CDR1 SGHTS, CDR2 YDEGEE. The CDR3 length is 12 residues. The CDR3, as DNA: TGTGCCAGCAGCTTTCGCAATTCACCCCTCCACTTT. Amino acids: CASSFRNSPLHF.

This rearrangement joins TRBV9 to TRBJ1-4; TRBD1 might be the D (5 bases). Per germline, CDR1 SGDLS and CDR2 YYNGEE. The germline V and J ends were trimmed by 3 bases and 0 bases, with 12 bases remaining between them. The CDR3 sequence is 16 residues long. DNA for the CDR3: TGTGCCAGCAGCGGACAGACCTTTGCAACTAATGAAAAACTGTTTTTT. It translates to CASSGQTFATNEKLFF. The complete variable domain, with remaining parts taken from reference TRBV9 and TRBJ1-4, reads DSGVTQTPKHLITATGQRVTLRCSPRSGDLSVYWYQQSLDQGLQFLIQYYNGEERAKGNILERFSAQQFPDLHSELNLSSLELGDSALYFCASSGQTFATNEKLFFGSGTQLSVL.

The genes are TRBV19 and TRBJ2-3; D not resolved. V dropped 6 bases and J dropped 2 bases, with 12 bases sitting between them. This CDR3 is 14 amino acids long. CDR1 is LNHDA and CDR2 is SQIVND in the germline V gene (reference sequence). Here the CDR3 DNA reads TGTGCCAGTAGGAGTTTTGGACCCACAGATACGCAGTATTTT. The encoded protein is CASRSFGPTDTQYF.

The J gene is TRBJ2-3, the V gene TRBV7-9; 13 bases fit TRBD2. The CDR3 contains 15 residues. Germline lookup yields CDR1 SEHNR and CDR2 FQNEAQ (reference sequence). V lost 6 bases, J lost 3 bases, and 3 bases stayed unmatched. The CDR3 here is CASSTTSGRTDTQYF. CDR3 DNA sequence: TGTGCCAGCAGTACGACTAGCGGGAGGACAGATACGCAGTATTTT.

The chain is built from TRBV28 and TRBJ2-3; TRBD1 is a possible D gene (7 bases). CDR1 is MDHEN, CDR2 SYDVKM, per germline. Trimming left V 2 bases short and J 5 bases short, with 11 bases between. This CDR3 comprises 14 residues. The CDR3 is CASSLNRGGDTQYF. CDR3 nucleotide sequence: TGTGCCAGCAGTTTAAACAGGGGAGGAGATACGCAGTATTTT.

The chain links TRBV9 to TRBJ2-1, with 12 bases aligning to TRBD2. Germline V gene data show CDR1 as SGDLS and CDR2 as YYNGEE. Trimming removed 4 bases from V and 8 bases from J; junction bases left unmatched: 13. The CDR3 extends over 17 amino acids. This CDR3 is CASSPSSGTSGHYEQFF. As DNA, the CDR3 is TGTGCCAGCAGCCCAAGTTCCGGGACTAGCGGGCATTATGAGCAGTTCTTC.

Here the CDR3 DNA reads TGTGCCAGCAGCTTAGAGGGGACGTACCAAGAGACCCAGTACTTC. Amino acids: CASSLEGTYQETQYF. The chain is built from TRBV5-5 and TRBJ2-5; D is possibly TRBD1 or TRBD2 (5 bases each). V was shortened by 2 bases and J by 0 bases, with 11 bases between the two germline ends. This CDR3 is built from 15 residues. The germline gives CDR1 SGHKS, CDR2 YYEKEE (reference sequence).

The chain carries TRBV5-1 and TRBJ2-6, with D perhaps TRBD1 (6 bases). Germline V gives CDR1 SGHRS, CDR2 YFSETQ. V dropped 1 base and J dropped 4 bases, with 12 bases sitting between them. There are 16 residues in the CDR3. This CDR3 is CASSLLQGPGANVLTF. In DNA form, the CDR3 reads TGCGCCAGCAGCTTGCTACAGGGTCCCGGGGCCAACGTCCTGACTTTC.

The chain recombines TRBV10-3 with TRBJ2-5; perhaps TRBD1 as D (5 bases). With 8 bases removed from V and 4 bases from J, the gap between germline ends came to 11 bases. The CDR3 is made up of 12 amino acids. Germline V gives CDR1 ENHRY, CDR2 SYGVKD. CDR3 in DNA: TGTGCCATCGGACCCCAGGGAGAGACCCAGTACTTC. This translates into CAIGPQGETQYF.

The genes are TRBV18 and TRBJ2-7; a weak D match, TRBD1 (5 bases). Germline V gene data show CDR1 as KGHSH and CDR2 as LQKENI. V was trimmed by 2 bases and J by 2 bases, leaving 10 bases between them. This CDR3 contains 14 residues. CDR3 amino acids: CASSPGRGPYEQYF. In DNA, the CDR3 is TGTGCCAGCTCACCAGGTAGGGGTCCCTACGAGCAGTACTTC.

The chain uses TRBV18 and TRBJ1-2; D is possibly TRBD1 (5 bases). The CDR3 covers 14 residues. V gave up 2 bases and J gave up 6 bases, with 13 bases separating them. Germline V gene data show CDR1 as KGHSH and CDR2 as LQKENI. The CDR3 nucleotides read TGTGCCAGCTCACCAGGGGCAGCCCAACATGGCTACACCTTC. Translation gives CASSPGAAQHGYTF.

V is TRBV9 and J is TRBJ2-2, with a weak D call TRBD2 (6 bases). V dropped 1 base and J dropped 4 bases, with 11 bases sitting between them. CDR3 length equals 15 residues. Germline CDR1 and CDR2: SGDLS and YYNGEE. DNA of the CDR3: TGTGCCAGCAGCGTAAGGAGGGAGAGCACCGGGGAGCTGTTTTTT. Amino acid sequence: CASSVRRESTGELFF.

The chain joins TRBV5-1 to TRBJ2-7; TRBD2 matches at 7 bases. CDR1 SGHRS and CDR2 YFSETQ come from the germline V gene. The trim removed 0 bases at V and 2 bases at J, leaving 11 bases unmatched. The CDR3 contains 17 residues. The CDR3 DNA reads TGCGCCAGCAGCTTGGGGACGGGCGGGAGCTCCCCCTACGAGCAGTACTTC. Encoded protein: CASSLGTGGSSPYEQYF.

V is TRBV23-1 and J is TRBJ2-2; D perhaps matches TRBD1 (6 bases). TRBV23-1 is filed as an ORF, its function uncertain. The V end lost 6 bases, the J end lost 4 bases, and 27 bases lay between the germline ends. This CDR3 has 19 residues. CDR3 nucleotide sequence: TGCGCCAGCAGAACAGGGATTATAAATATTGCCCGAGGCACCGGGGAGCTGTTTTTT. Its protein product is CASRTGIINIARGTGELFF.

This clone has only one observation. Other DNA sequences from this sample encode an identical CDR3 as well. CDR3 DNA sequence: TGTGCCAGCAGCTTAAGTCAGGGGAATGAAAAACTGTTTTTT. Translated: CASSLSQGNEKLFF. The chain joins TRBV7-9 to TRBJ1-4, with a weak D call TRBD1 (6 bases). The germline V and J ends were trimmed by 2 bases and 5 bases, with 9 bases remaining between them. The CDR3 has 14 residues. From germline, CDR1 is SEHNR and CDR2 FQNEAQ (reference sequence).

The chain employs TRBV29-1 and TRBJ2-7; 11 positions match TRBD2. Germline V gene data show CDR1 as SQVTM and CDR2 as ANQGSEA. There are 13 residues in the CDR3. V dropped 4 bases and J dropped 4; count of bases not matched to a gene: 3. This CDR3 reads CSVGLAGMYEQYF. CDR3 coding DNA: TGCAGCGTTGGACTAGCGGGAATGTACGAGCAGTACTTC.

This chain joins TRBV18 and TRBJ2-6; the D is unclear. CDR1 is KGHSH and CDR2 is LQKENI in the germline V gene. CDR3 size: 17 residues. V was trimmed by 3 bases and J by 0 bases, leaving 12 bases between them. The CDR3 sequence: CASSPVSSGSGANVLTF. Here the CDR3 DNA reads TGTGCCAGCTCACCGGTGAGTTCCGGCTCTGGGGCCAACGTCCTGACTTTC.

V and J are TRBV27 and TRBJ2-7; 7 bases fit TRBD2. The CDR3 totals 14 residues. Trimming cost V 4 bases and J 4 bases; bases outside gene matches: 7. Per the germline V gene, CDR1 is MNHEY and CDR2 is SMNVEV (reference sequence). The CDR3 is CASSSPGLPYEQYF. CDR3 nucleotides: TGTGCCAGCAGTTCTCCGGGACTACCTTACGAGCAGTACTTC.

The chain uses TRBV5-4 and TRBJ2-5, with unresolved D. V dropped 0 bases and J dropped 5 bases, with 5 bases sitting between them. The length of the CDR3 is 12 residues. CDR1 is SGHNT and CDR2 is YYREEE in the germline V gene (reference sequence). DNA of the CDR3: TGTGCCAGCAGCTTGGAGTTGGAGACCCAGTACTTC. The encoded protein is CASSLELETQYF.

This clone appeared a few times. In nucleotides, the CDR3 is TGTGCCATCACCGGACAGGGGATAGGGAACAATGAGCAGTTCTTC. It yields the protein CAITGQGIGNNEQFF. The V gene is TRBV10-3, the J gene TRBJ2-1; 9 nucleotides agree with TRBD1. The CDR3 runs 15 residues. Per the germline V gene, CDR1 is ENHRY and CDR2 is SYGVKD. The trim removed 7 bases at V and 5 bases at J, leaving 9 bases unmatched.

The V call is TRBV4-3, the J call TRBJ1-2; maybe TRBD1 (5 bases). CDR1 LGHNA and CDR2 YSLEER come from the germline V gene. Between the trimmed V and J ends, which lost 0 bases and 8 bases, there was a span of 16 bases. The CDR3 sequence is 15 residues long. CDR3 in amino acids: CASSQDLFGGQGYTF. The CDR3 DNA follows: TGCGCCAGCAGCCAAGATCTTTTTGGGGGTCAGGGCTACACCTTC.

J is TRBJ1-2 and V is TRBV6-5, with D unresolved. The V end was cut by 0 bases, the J end by 1 base, with 9 bases between. The CDR3 extends over 15 amino acids. Germline lookup yields CDR1 MNHEY and CDR2 SVGAGI. The CDR3 DNA follows: TGTGCCAGCAGTTACTCGTCAGGATATAACTATGGCTACACCTTC. It codes for CASSYSSGYNYGYTF.

The rearrangement links TRBV19 to TRBJ2-1, with 7 positions matching TRBD1. V lost 0 bases to trimming and J lost 3 bases; unmatched junction nucleotides: 5. The CDR3 covers 16 residues. CDR1 and CDR2 from the germline V gene are LNHDA and SQIVND (reference sequence). The CDR3 DNA follows: TGTGCCAGTAGTATAGAAGGGGGCATCCGCTACAATGAGCAGTTCTTC. Its protein product is CASSIEGGIRYNEQFF. Full variable domain (rest looked up from reference TRBV19 and TRBJ2-1): DGGITQSPKYLFRKEGQNVTLSCEQNLNHDAMYWYRQDPGQGLRLIYYSQIVNDFQKGDIAEGYSVSREKKESFPLTVTSAQKNPTAFYLCASSIEGGIRYNEQFFGPGTRLTVL.